The sample holds a few counts of the clone carrying this T cell receptor (beta chain). Its antigen is undetermined. The sample comes from a study of cytomegalovirus exposure and HLA in healthy donors. General observations from the study: A highly shared variant cluster was judged a likely technical artifact.

The PCR had 60 Vbeta and 13 Jbeta primers. Sequencing was performed with immunoSEQ multiplex PCR; in TCRdb, only in-frame clones are kept and a portion is missing. The table has about 150,000 clones, over 65% seen once. This sequence was found in a man aged 25-45 years in good health and CMV-seronegative. Input material: PBMCs.

The CDR3 DNA sequence: TGTGCCAGCTCACCAGCGGGGGATCAGCCCCAGCATTTT. Translating it yields CASSPAGDQPQHF. This sequence joins TRBV18 and TRBJ1-5; maybe TRBD1 (5 bases). With 2 bases removed from V and 5 bases from J, the gap between germline ends came to 7 bases. The V gene's germline CDR1 is KGHSH and CDR2 LQKENI. The CDR3 is made up of 13 amino acids.